The text below deals with one T cell receptor (beta chain). Its antigen is currently not known. One base away there is no much larger clone; base qualities are not given. The data were obtained in a study of blood T cell repertoires in COVID-19 (TCRdb year 2020). With respect to the entire study: The collaborator samples originated in the United States, Italy and Spain and spanned the acute and convalescent phases of COVID-19. The prospective study material was composed of cDNA or gDNA derived from T cells, B-cell-depleted T cells, or PBMCs. Subjects who had been exposed to COVID-19, were actively infected with it, or had recovered from it provided the deeply sampled blood TCRbeta repertoires that made up the dataset. The repertoires were released in a freely available public database meant as a resource for research on the immune response to SARS-CoV-2. The samples were drawn from the first 160 participants of the ongoing ImmuneRACE study and from 950 to 1,500 subjects provided by 6 global collaborators. Nearly every sample came with metadata listing a de-identified subject ID, COVID-19 status, age in years and sex. Where available, HLA class I and class II types were obtained from metadata supplied by the sample provider rather than from assay-based typing.

TCRbeta CDR3 regions were amplified from genomic DNA using the immunoSEQ Assay, a bias-controlled multiplex PCR. The authors processed their data as follows. The number of nucleated cells in each sample was estimated from the amplification of reference gene primers within the assay. To quantify the absolute abundance of each unique TCRbeta CDR3 rearrangement, sequence reads were collapsed and filtered. For each sample, productive Simpson clonality was calculated by taking the square root of Simpson's diversity index across productive rearrangements. In TCRdb, the immuneACCESS table is reduced to in-frame sequences with V and J assigned. These tables do not hold every clone; where another copy was compared, an unresolved V gene accounts for under half, and the others remain unexplained. D and trimming come from the DNA, and the V and J calls and clone size come from that table. The sample yields approximately 330,000 clones; approximately 90% were counted once. The biggest ten clones account for approximately 9.9% of the sample.

One collaborating source in Seattle enrolled patients during active infection and followed them longitudinally through the course of disease. Each collaborating institution followed its own protocols to collect whole blood in K2EDTA tubes. For TCRbeta analysis, collaborators shipped samples in one of three forms: frozen whole blood, isolated PBMCs, or DNA extracted from either of those sample types. The CDR3 goes from the cysteine to the phenylalanine over 15 residues. Left in the record is the CDR3 DNA by itself, 45 bases read in frame from the first base. The CDR1 and CDR2 encoded by the germline V gene are SNHLY and FYNNEI. Trimming leaves V shorter by 0 bases and J shorter by 6 bases, with the junction holding 3 bases beyond the gene matches. Here is what the overall study found, with its caveats: The amount of clinical and demographic metadata varied by source and participant and was provided uncurated.

The source is a man aged 25-40 years with COVID-19, enrolled during active disease. Sequencing was done on a sample of peripheral blood. This chain is built from TRBV2 and TRBJ1-5; TRBD1 lines up with 9 middle nucleotides. The DNA sequence is given as TGTGCCAGCAGTGAAGCGACAGGGGGTAGTCAGCCCCAGCATTTT. This encodes CASSEATGGSQPQHF.